Listed below are T cell receptor beta chains from one sample, sequenced in a study of response to subunit inactivated influenza vaccine. One entry per CDR3 protein, called by TCRdb with MiXCR from the RT-PCR reads. The sample holds 500,000 to 600,000 distinct CDR3 sequences, roughly 12% seen once. These data also formed part of another study, on T cells expressing NK-cell markers.

Sequencing was performed on PBMCs from blood, taken on the day of vaccination. These receptor sequences come from a man aged 50-60 years who received an inactivated influenza vaccine. Each CDR3 is given with its conserved first and last residue. A D gene is named only where the DNA matches it firmly. Part of the rows lack a size; the others show once, few, many or a class for expanded clones.

TRBD2,TRBJ2-7,TRBV7-2,many,CASSFGGGRHRTYEQYF,TGTGCCAGCAGCTTCGGGGGGGGCCGTCACCGAACCTACGAGCAGTACTTC
TRBD1,TRBJ2-1,TRBV2,many,CASRQRQGLVNEQFF,TGTGCCAGTAGACAGAGACAGGGTTTGGTCAATGAGCAGTTCTTC
-,TRBJ2-1,TRBV2,many,CASSELKITSYNEQFF,TGTGCCAGCAGTGAATTAAAGATTACCTCGTACAATGAGCAGTTCTTC
TRBD1,TRBJ2-7,TRBV20-1,-,CSTTGDRAPYEQYF,TGCAGTACTACCGGGGACAGGGCGCCCTACGAGCAGTACTTC
-,TRBJ1-1,TRBV30,-,CAWILHLNTEAFF,TGTGCCTGGATATTACACCTGAACACTGAAGCTTTCTTT
TRBD2,TRBJ2-7,TRBV7-2,-,CASSLEPSGSYEQYF,TGTGCCAGCAGCTTAGAGCCTAGCGGGAGTTACGAGCAGTACTTC
-,TRBJ2-1,TRBV6-1,few,CASRLLDSKNEQFF,TGTGCCAGCAGGCTTCTGGACTCGAAAAATGAGCAGTTCTTC
-,TRBJ2-2,TRBV15,few,CATSRASRNTGELFF,TGTGCCACCAGCAGAGCATCCAGGAACACCGGGGAGCTGTTTTTT
TRBD1,TRBJ2-2,TRBV27,few,CASRMGQGNGELFF,TGTGCCAGCAGGATGGGACAGGGAAACGGGGAGCTGTTTTTT
-,TRBJ1-1,TRBV27,-,CASRFTGRGTEAFF,TGTGCCAGCAGATTTACAGGGAGGGGCACTGAAGCTTTCTTT
TRBD2,TRBJ2-1,TRBV28,few,CASSWGGGAYNEQFF,TGTGCCAGCAGTTGGGGCGGGGGAGCCTACAATGAGCAGTTCTTC
TRBD1,TRBJ2-7,TRBV28,-,CASRGQGHTYEQYF,TGTGCCAGCAGGGGACAGGGCCATACCTACGAGCAGTACTTC
TRBD1,TRBJ2-1,TRBV5-1,many,CASRPGQYNEQFF,TGCGCCAGCAGACCGGGACAGTACAATGAGCAGTTCTTC
TRBD2,TRBJ2-1,TRBV11-2,-,CASSLSGDEQFF,TGTGCCAGCAGCTTAAGCGGGGATGAGCAGTTCTTC
-,TRBJ2-2,TRBV24-1,few,CATSELDRANTGELFF,TGTGCCACCAGTGAATTGGACAGAGCAAACACCGGGGAGCTGTTTTTT
-,TRBJ2-3,TRBV4-1,few,CASSTTGGGTDTQYF,TGCGCCAGCAGCACTACAGGGGGGGGGACAGATACGCAGTATTTT
-,TRBJ2-7,TRBV4-2,few,CASSEDTYEQYF,TGTGCCAGCAGCGAAGACACTTACGAGCAGTACTTC
TRBD2,TRBJ2-4,TRBV30,-,CAGYHTSGRVLYF,TGTGCCGGCTACCACACTAGCGGGAGGGTTTTGTACTTC
-,TRBJ1-2,TRBV28,many,CASSPPVFGYTF,TGTGCCAGCAGTCCCCCCGTTTTCGGCTACACCTTC
TRBD2,TRBJ2-5,TRBV20-1,few,CSARDLEAGVQETQYF,TGCAGTGCTAGAGATCTAGAAGCGGGAGTCCAAGAGACCCAGTACTTC
-,TRBJ2-5,TRBV20-1,once,CSARDNRRAGQETQYF,TGCAGTGCTAGAGATAATCGCCGGGCGGGGCAAGAGACCCAGTACTTC
-,TRBJ1-1,TRBV7-8,-,CASSLALMSGTEAFF,TGTGCCAGCAGCTTAGCGCTAATGTCTGGCACTGAAGCTTTCTTT
-,TRBJ2-1,TRBV27,-,CASSFWVETPYNEQFF,TGTGCCAGCAGTTTTTGGGTAGAAACCCCCTACAATGAGCAGTTCTTC
-,TRBJ1-2,TRBV7-9,-,CASVGQNYGYTF,TGTGCCAGCGTGGGGCAGAACTATGGCTACACCTTC
-,TRBJ2-7,TRBV10-3,many,CAISEGAAHSYEQYF,TGTGCCATCAGTGAGGGGGCGGCCCACTCCTACGAGCAGTACTTC
-,TRBJ1-5,TRBV2,few,CASSSGRTNQPQHF,TGTGCCAGCAGTTCCGGACGGACCAATCAGCCCCAGCATTTT
-,TRBJ2-1,TRBV7-2,few,CASTTANYNEQFF,TGTGCCAGCACCACCGCTAACTACAATGAGCAGTTCTTC
-,TRBJ2-1,TRBV29-1,-,CTAASDNEQFF,TGCACTGCCGCTAGCGACAATGAGCAGTTCTTC
TRBD2,TRBJ2-3,TRBV20-1,few,CSAKDYLAGSDTQYF,TGCAGTGCTAAAGACTATCTAGCGGGGTCAGATACGCAGTATTTT
TRBD1,TRBJ2-7,TRBV12-3/TRBV12-4,-,CASSFQGAEQYF,TGTGCCAGCAGTTTCCAGGGGGCCGAGCAGTACTTC
-,TRBJ1-2,TRBV28,few,CASSPTHGYGYTF,TGTGCCAGCAGCCCAACTCACGGCTATGGCTACACCTTC
-,TRBJ2-5,TRBV12-3/TRBV12-4,few,CASSFGFQETQYF,TGTGCCAGCAGTTTCGGATTCCAAGAGACCCAGTACTTC
-,TRBJ2-7,TRBV6-2/TRBV6-3,few,CASSWVEFYEQYF,TGTGCCAGCAGTTGGGTGGAGTTCTACGAGCAGTACTTC
-,TRBJ2-4,TRBV28,-,CASSPLRRWNIQYF,TGTGCCAGCAGTCCCCTCCGCAGGTGGAACATTCAGTACTTC